Following are 5 T cell receptor beta chains from one sample sequenced in a study of multiple sclerosis patients with progressive multifocal leukoencephalopathy. Data came from immunoSEQ multiplex PCR; TCRdb stores just in-frame clones and leaves some out. The table shows 30,000 or so clones, with around 89% occurring only once. The time point here: around eleven months of natalizumab therapy. Here the sequenced sample was PBMCs, taken from a patient treated with natalizumab. The receptors originated from a human donor with multiple sclerosis.

This sequence joins TRBV7-2 and TRBJ2-5, with no clear D. Germline loops: CDR1 SGHTA, CDR2 FQGNSA. The V end was cut by 4 bases, the J end by 5 bases, with 11 bases between. This CDR3 is built from 13 residues. The CDR3 loop reads CASSSQSRETQYF. The CDR3 DNA is TGTGCCAGCAGCTCCCAGTCCCGGGAGACCCAGTACTTC.

This chain joins TRBV7-9 and TRBJ1-1, with TRBD1 identical over 7 bases. Germline V CDR1 and CDR2: SEHNR, FQNEAQ (reference sequence). J was trimmed by 3 bases and V by 6 bases; bases with no gene match: 7. CDR3 length equals 14 residues. In DNA form, the CDR3 reads TGTGCCAGCAGACGACAGGGATTGGACACTGAAGCTTTCTTT. Its protein is CASRRQGLDTEAFF.

The V and J genes are TRBV19 and TRBJ2-5, with a weak D call TRBD2 (7 bases). The CDR3 is made up of 14 amino acids. V gave up 4 bases and J gave up 5 bases, with 14 bases separating them. Germline CDR1 and CDR2: LNHDA and SQIVND (reference sequence). The CDR3 DNA follows: TGTGCCAGTAGTACAGGCGGGGGCGCGGAGACCCAGTACTTC. It specifies CASSTGGGAETQYF.

The CDR3 DNA is TGTGCCAGCAGCTTAGCGCCCCTTTCCATGAACACTGAAGCTTTCTTT. It yields the protein CASSLAPLSMNTEAFF. This chain joins TRBV7-2 and TRBJ1-1; D unresolved. The CDR3 consists of 16 residues. V was trimmed by 0 bases and J by 0 bases, leaving 11 bases between them. Germline CDR1 is SGHTA and CDR2 is FQGNSA. Using reference TRBV7-2 and TRBJ1-1 for the parts outside the CDR3, the full variable domain is GAGVSQSPSNKVTEKGKDVELRCDPISGHTALYWYRQSLGQGLEFLIYFQGNSAPDKSGLPSDRFSAERTGGSVSTLTIQRTQQEDSAVYLCASSLAPLSMNTEAFFGQGTRLTVV.

V is TRBV6-5 and J is TRBJ1-5; D not resolved. CDR1 MNHEY and CDR2 SVGAGI come from the germline V gene. The CDR3 has 14 amino acids. V was cut by 5 bases and J by 1 base, with 9 bases left in between. CDR3 amino acids: CASSPTVSNQPQHF. The CDR3 DNA sequence: TGTGCCAGCAGTCCCACAGTGAGCAATCAGCCCCAGCATTTT.